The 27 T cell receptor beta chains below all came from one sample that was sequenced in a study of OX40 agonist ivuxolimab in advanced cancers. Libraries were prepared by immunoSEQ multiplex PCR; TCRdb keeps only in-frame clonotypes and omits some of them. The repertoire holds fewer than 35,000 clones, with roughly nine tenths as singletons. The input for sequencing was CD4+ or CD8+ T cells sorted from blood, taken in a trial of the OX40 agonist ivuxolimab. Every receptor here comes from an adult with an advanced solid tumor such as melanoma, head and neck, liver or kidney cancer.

In DNA form, the CDR3 reads TGTGCCAGCAGTGAAGCAATTTATGGAGACAGGGAGGAGACCCAGTACTTC. Residues: CASSEAIYGDREETQYF. This chain joins TRBV6-1 and TRBJ2-5; the match to TRBD1 covers 7 bases. Germline V lookup: CDR1 MNHNS, CDR2 SASEGT. J was trimmed by 5 bases and V by 0 bases; bases with no gene match: 12. This CDR3 comprises 17 residues.

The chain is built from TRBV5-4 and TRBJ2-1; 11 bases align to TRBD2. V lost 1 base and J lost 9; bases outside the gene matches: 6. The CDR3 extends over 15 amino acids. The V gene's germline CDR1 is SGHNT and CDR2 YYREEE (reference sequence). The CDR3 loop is CASSLILAGAGEQFF. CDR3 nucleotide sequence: TGTGCCAGCAGCTTGATACTAGCGGGGGCAGGTGAGCAGTTCTTC.

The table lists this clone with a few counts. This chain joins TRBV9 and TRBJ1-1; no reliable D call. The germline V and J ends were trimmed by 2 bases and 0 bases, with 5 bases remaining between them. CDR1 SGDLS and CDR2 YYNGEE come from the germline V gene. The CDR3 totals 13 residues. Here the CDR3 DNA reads TGTGCCAGCAGCGTTGCCATGAACACTGAAGCTTTCTTT. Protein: CASSVAMNTEAFF.

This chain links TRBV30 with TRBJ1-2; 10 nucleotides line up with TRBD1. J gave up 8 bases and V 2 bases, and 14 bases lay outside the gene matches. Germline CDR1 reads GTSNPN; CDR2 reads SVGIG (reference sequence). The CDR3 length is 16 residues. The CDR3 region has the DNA TGTGCCTGGAGTATATTGAGGAGAGGGACAGGGGACGGCTACACCTTC. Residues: CAWSILRRGTGDGYTF. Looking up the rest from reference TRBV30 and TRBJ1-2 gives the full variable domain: SQTIHQWPATLVQPVGSPLSLECTVEGTSNPNLYWYRQAAGRGLQLLFYSVGIGQISSEVPQNLSASRPQDRQFILSSKKLLLSDSGFYLCAWSILRRGTGDGYTFGSGTRLTVV.

CDR3 DNA sequence: TGTGCCACCTTTCGGACAGGAGGAAACTATGGCTACACCTTC. Protein: CATFRTGGNYGYTF. The chain employs TRBV28 and TRBJ1-2; 7 bases are shared with TRBD1. V was pared by 10 bases and J by 2 bases, with 10 bases of the junction left unmatched. The germline CDR1 and CDR2 sequences are MDHEN and SYDVKM. The CDR3 is 14 residues long.

For the CDR3, the DNA is TGTGCCAGCAGCTCGACTAGCGGGGGCCTGTACCAAGAGACCCAGTACTTC. Translated: CASSSTSGGLYQETQYF. This sequence joins TRBV11-1 and TRBJ2-5, with 12 bases identical to TRBD2. J gave up 0 bases and V 4 bases, and 6 bases lay outside the gene matches. This CDR3 is 17 amino acids long. CDR1 and CDR2 from the germline V gene are SGHAT and FQDESV (reference sequence).

This CDR3 reads CASSFGQGAREQYF. The CDR3 coding sequence is TGTGCCAGCAGCTTCGGGCAGGGGGCGCGCGAGCAGTACTTC. The V call is TRBV7-9, the J call TRBJ2-7; 8 bases are shared with TRBD1. The CDR3 is 14 amino acids. J gave up 6 bases and V 3 bases, and 7 bases lay outside the gene matches. Germline loops: CDR1 SEHNR, CDR2 FQNEAQ (reference sequence).

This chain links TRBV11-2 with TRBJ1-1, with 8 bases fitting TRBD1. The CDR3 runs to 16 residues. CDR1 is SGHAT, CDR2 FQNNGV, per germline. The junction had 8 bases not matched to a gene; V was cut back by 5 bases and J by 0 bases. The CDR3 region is CASSPRQGRLNTEAFF. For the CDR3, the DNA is TGTGCCAGCAGCCCTCGACAGGGGCGATTGAACACTGAAGCTTTCTTT.

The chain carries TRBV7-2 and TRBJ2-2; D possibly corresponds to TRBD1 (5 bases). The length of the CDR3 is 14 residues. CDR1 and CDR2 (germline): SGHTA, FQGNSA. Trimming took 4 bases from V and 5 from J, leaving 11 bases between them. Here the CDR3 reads CASSSSRVTGELFF. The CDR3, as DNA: TGTGCCAGCAGCTCCAGCAGGGTAACCGGGGAGCTGTTTTTT.

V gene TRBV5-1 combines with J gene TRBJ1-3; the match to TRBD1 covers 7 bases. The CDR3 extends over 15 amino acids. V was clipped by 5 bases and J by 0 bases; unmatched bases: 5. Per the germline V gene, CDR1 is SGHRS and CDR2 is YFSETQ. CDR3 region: CASRGGQSSGNTIYF. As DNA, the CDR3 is TGCGCCAGCAGGGGGGGACAGTCCTCTGGAAACACCATATATTTT.

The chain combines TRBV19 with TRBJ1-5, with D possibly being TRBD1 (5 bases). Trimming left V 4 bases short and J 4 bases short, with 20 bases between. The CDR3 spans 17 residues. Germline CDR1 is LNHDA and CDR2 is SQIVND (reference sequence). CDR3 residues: CASSNRGLREGNQPQHF. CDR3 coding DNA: TGTGCCAGTAGTAACCGGGGATTGAGAGAGGGGAATCAGCCCCAGCATTTT.

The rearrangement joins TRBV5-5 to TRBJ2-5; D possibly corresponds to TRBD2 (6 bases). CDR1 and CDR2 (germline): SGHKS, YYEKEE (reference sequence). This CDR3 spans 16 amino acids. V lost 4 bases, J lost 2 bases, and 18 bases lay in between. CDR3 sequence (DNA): TGTGCCAGCAGCCAAACGGATAGCCGGGGGCAAGAGACCCAGTACTTC. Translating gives CASSQTDSRGQETQYF.

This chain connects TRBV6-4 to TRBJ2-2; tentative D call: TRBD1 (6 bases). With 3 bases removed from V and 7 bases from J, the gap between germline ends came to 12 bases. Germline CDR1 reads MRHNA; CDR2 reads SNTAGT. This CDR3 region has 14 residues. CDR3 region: CASSEQGGFGELFF. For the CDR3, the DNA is TGTGCCAGCAGTGAACAAGGGGGTTTCGGGGAGCTGTTTTTT.

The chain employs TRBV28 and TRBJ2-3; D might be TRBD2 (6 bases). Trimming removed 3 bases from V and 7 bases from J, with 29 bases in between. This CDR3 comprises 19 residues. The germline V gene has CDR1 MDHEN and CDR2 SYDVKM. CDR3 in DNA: TGTGCCAGCAGTTTCGGGTCCGGGCCGGGGAGGCAGGGAAAAAATACGCAGTATTTT. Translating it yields CASSFGSGPGRQGKNTQYF.

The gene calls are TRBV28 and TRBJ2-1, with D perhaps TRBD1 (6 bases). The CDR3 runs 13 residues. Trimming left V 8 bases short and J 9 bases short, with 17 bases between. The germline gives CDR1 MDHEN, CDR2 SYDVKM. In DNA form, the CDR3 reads TGTGCCAGCGGGACCAGGGGCGACCGTGAGCAGTTCTTC. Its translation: CASGTRGDREQFF.

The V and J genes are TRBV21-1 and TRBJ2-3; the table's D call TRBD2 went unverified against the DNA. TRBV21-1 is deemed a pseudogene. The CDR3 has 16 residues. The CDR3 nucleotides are TGTGCCAGCAGCCTTAGCGGGGAGTCTAGCACAGATACGCAGTATTTT. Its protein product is CASSLSGESSTDTQYF.

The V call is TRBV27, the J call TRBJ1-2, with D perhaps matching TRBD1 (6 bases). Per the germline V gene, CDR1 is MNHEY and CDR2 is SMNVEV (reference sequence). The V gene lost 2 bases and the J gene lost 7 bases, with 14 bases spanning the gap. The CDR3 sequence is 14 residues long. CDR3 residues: CASSLRRGQGGYTF. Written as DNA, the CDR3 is TGTGCCAGCAGTTTACGCAGGGGACAAGGTGGCTACACCTTC.

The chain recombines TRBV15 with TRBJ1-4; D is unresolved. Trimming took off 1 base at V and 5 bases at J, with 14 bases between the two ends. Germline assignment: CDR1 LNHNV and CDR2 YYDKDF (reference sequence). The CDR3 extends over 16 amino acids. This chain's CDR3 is CATSRVDNRENEKLFF. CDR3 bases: TGTGCCACCAGCAGAGTGGATAATAGGGAAAATGAAAAACTGTTTTTT.

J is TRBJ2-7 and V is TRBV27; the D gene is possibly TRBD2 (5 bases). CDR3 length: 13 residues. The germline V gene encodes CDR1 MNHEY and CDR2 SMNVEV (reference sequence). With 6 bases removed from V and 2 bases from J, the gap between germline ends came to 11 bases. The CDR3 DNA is TGTGCCAGCAGCCGAGGGTCGACCTACGAGCAGTACTTC. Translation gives CASSRGSTYEQYF.

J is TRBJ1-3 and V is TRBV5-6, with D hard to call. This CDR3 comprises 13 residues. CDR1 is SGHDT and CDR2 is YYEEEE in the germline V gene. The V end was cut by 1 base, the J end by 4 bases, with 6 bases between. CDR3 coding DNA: TGTGCCAGCAGCTTGAAAGGGGGAAACACCATATATTTT. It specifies CASSLKGGNTIYF.

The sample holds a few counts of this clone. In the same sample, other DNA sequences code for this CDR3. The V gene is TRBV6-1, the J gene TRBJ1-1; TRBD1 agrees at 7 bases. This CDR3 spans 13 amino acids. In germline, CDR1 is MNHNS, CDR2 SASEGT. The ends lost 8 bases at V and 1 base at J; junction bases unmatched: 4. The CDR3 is CASEAGGNTEAFF. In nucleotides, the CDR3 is TGTGCCAGCGAGGCAGGGGGGAACACTGAAGCTTTCTTT.

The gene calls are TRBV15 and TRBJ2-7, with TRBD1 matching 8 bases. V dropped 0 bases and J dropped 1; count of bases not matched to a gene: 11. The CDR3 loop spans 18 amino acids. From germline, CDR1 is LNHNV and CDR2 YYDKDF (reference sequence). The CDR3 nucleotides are TGTGCCACCAGCAGAGAAACCCTGGACAGGGCATCATCCTACGAGCAGTACTTC. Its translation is CATSRETLDRASSYEQYF.

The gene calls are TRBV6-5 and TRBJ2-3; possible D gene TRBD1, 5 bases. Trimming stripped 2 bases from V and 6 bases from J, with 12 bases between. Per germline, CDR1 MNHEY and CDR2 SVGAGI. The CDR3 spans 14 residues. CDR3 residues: CASSYRGPPDTQYF. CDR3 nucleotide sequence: TGTGCCAGCAGTTACAGGGGCCCCCCGGATACGCAGTATTTT.

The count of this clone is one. The CDR3 nucleotides read TGTGCCATCAGGGGCGGGGGGGCCTACGAGCAGTACTTC. Translated, it gives CAIRGGGAYEQYF. The J gene is TRBJ2-7, the V gene TRBV10-3; 9 nucleotides line up with TRBD2. The CDR3 has 13 residues. Germline V gives CDR1 ENHRY, CDR2 SYGVKD. With V trimmed by 6 bases and J by 2 bases, 2 bases remained unmatched.

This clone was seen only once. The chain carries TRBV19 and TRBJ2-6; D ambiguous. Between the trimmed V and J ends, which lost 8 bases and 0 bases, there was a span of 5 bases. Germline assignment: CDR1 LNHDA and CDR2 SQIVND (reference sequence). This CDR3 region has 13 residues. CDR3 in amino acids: CASETSGANVLTF. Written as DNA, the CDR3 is TGTGCCAGTGAGACCTCTGGGGCCAACGTCCTGACTTTC.

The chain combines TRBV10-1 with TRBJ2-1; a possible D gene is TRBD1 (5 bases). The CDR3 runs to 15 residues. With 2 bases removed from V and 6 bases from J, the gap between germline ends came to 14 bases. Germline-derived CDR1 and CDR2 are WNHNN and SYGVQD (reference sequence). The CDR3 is CASSEAKGNANEQFF. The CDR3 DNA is TGCGCCAGCAGTGAGGCAAAGGGGAACGCCAATGAGCAGTTCTTC.

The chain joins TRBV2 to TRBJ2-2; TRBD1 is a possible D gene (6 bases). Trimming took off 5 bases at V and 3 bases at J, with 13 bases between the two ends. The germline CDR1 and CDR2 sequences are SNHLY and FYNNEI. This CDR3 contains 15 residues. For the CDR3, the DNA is TGTGCCAGCAGTCCAGGGGTTCTCGACACCGGGGAGCTGTTTTTT. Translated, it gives CASSPGVLDTGELFF.